This TCR beta chain stems from a study of CD4 T cells in relation to SARS-CoV-2 and coronaviruses. As for this clone: The antigen remains undetermined.

This CDR3 has 13 residues. The V and J ends lost 4 bases and 6 bases respectively, with 10 bases between them. The germline V gene encodes CDR1 SNHLY and CDR2 FYNNEI. Sequencing was performed with immunoSEQ multiplex PCR; in TCRdb, only in-frame clones are kept and a portion is missing. The table records 15,000 to 17,000 clones, about four fifths of them present only once. Unexposed donor CD4+ T cells date from about 2011-2018, before the COVID-19 pandemic. After around nine days of culture, CD4+ T cells were isolated. The sample consisted of CD4+ T cells from PBMCs, cultured in vitro. This sequence originates from a human donor in good health. J is TRBJ1-5 and V is TRBV2, with a possible D match to TRBD1 (5 bases). The CDR3 nucleotides read TGTGCCAGCAGTGTTGGGGGTTTTCAGCCCCAGCATTTT. It is translated as CASSVGGFQPQHF.